One and the same sample provided the 27 T cell receptor beta chains below, sequenced in a study of OX40 agonist ivuxolimab in advanced cancers. The protocol was immunoSEQ multiplex PCR, while the TCRdb copy is restricted to in-frame clones and leaves out a portion. Of approximately 99,000 clones listed, 94% are singletons. This material consisted of CD4+ or CD8+ T cells sorted from blood, taken in a trial of the OX40 agonist ivuxolimab. These receptors originate from an adult with an advanced solid tumor such as melanoma, head and neck, liver or kidney cancer.

This chain connects TRBV20-1 to TRBJ2-1, with D uncertain. In germline, CDR1 is DFQATT, CDR2 SNEGSKA (reference sequence). Trimming left V 3 bases short and J 4 bases short, with 4 bases between. This CDR3 spans 11 amino acids. The CDR3, as DNA: TGCAGTGCTAGCCGGTACAATGAGCAGTTCTTC. It specifies CSASRYNEQFF.

This clone was seen a single time. This chain joins TRBV5-1 and TRBJ1-1, with TRBD1 identical over 7 bases. V trimming: 4 bases; J trimming: 1 base; junction bases outside the gene matches: 7. The germline gives CDR1 SGHRS, CDR2 YFSETQ. The CDR3 contains 15 residues. This CDR3 reads CASSTGTVGNTEAFF. DNA for the CDR3: TGCGCCAGCAGCACCGGGACAGTCGGGAACACTGAAGCTTTCTTT.

The rearrangement joins TRBV6-5 to TRBJ1-5; 9 nucleotides line up with TRBD1. The germline CDR1 and CDR2 sequences are MNHEY and SVGAGI. The CDR3 spans 15 residues. The ends lost 5 bases at V and 6 bases at J; junction bases unmatched: 8. CDR3 region: CASSRTGARGQPQHF. In DNA form, the CDR3 reads TGTGCCAGCAGTCGGACAGGGGCTAGGGGTCAGCCCCAGCATTTT.

The V and J genes are TRBV14 and TRBJ2-1; D gene unclear. Deletions cut 2 bases from V and 7 bases from J, with 15 bases between. Germline CDR1 and CDR2: SGHDN and FVKESK. The CDR3 length is 15 residues. The CDR3 DNA is TGTGCCAGCAGCCAAACCATGGGGTTTTTTAATGAGCAGTTCTTC. Its translation is CASSQTMGFFNEQFF.

The chain couples TRBV28 to TRBJ2-5, with D uncertain. Trimming took 2 bases from V and 2 from J, leaving 12 bases between them. Per germline, CDR1 MDHEN and CDR2 SYDVKM. The CDR3 is made up of 15 amino acids. CDR3 sequence: CASSLGLTGQETQYF. CDR3 DNA: TGTGCCAGCAGTTTAGGATTAACCGGACAAGAGACCCAGTACTTC.

This clone showed up just once. V usage is TRBV5-6 and J usage is TRBJ1-4; D is uncertain. V was shortened by 0 bases and J by 6 bases, with 9 bases between the two germline ends. The germline V gene encodes CDR1 SGHDT and CDR2 YYEEEE. The CDR3 contains 14 residues. The DNA of the CDR3 is TGTGCCAGCAGCTTGGGTCAGGTTGATGAAAAACTGTTTTTT. This sequence encodes CASSLGQVDEKLFF.

The chain combines TRBV6-5 with TRBJ1-2, with TRBD1 identical over 7 bases. V lost 5 bases to trimming and J lost 6 bases; unmatched junction nucleotides: 9. The CDR3 loop spans 14 amino acids. Germline V gives CDR1 MNHEY, CDR2 SVGAGI. The CDR3, as DNA: TGTGCCAGCAGTGAAGAAGGCAGGGGGAATGGCTACACCTTC. It translates to CASSEEGRGNGYTF.

J is TRBJ2-1 and V is TRBV5-8; D is possibly TRBD2 (5 bases). The germline CDR1 and CDR2 sequences are SGHTS and YDEGEE. V was cut by 1 base and J by 10 bases, with 15 bases left in between. The CDR3 loop spans 14 amino acids. The CDR3 DNA sequence: TGTGCCAGCAGCTTGTACGGACTTATGAAGGAGCAGTTCTTC. Protein product: CASSLYGLMKEQFF.

V and J are TRBV9 and TRBJ2-2; 9 bases fit TRBD2. Germline lookup yields CDR1 SGDLS and CDR2 YYNGEE. The CDR3 is made up of 14 amino acids. The V and J ends lost 4 bases and 5 bases, in that order; junction bases with no gene match: 3. The CDR3 spells CASSLSGRTGELFF. In DNA, the CDR3 is TGTGCCAGCAGCCTCAGCGGGAGGACCGGGGAGCTGTTTTTT.

The chain combines TRBV9 with TRBJ2-1, with TRBD2 matching 7 bases. Germline lookup yields CDR1 SGDLS and CDR2 YYNGEE. This CDR3 region has 20 residues. J was trimmed by 2 bases and V by 0 bases; bases with no gene match: 17. As DNA, the CDR3 is TGTGCCAGCAGCGTAGACCCACAGTCTACCGGGACTATCACCTACAATGAGCAGTTCTTC. Its protein is CASSVDPQSTGTITYNEQFF. Full variable domain (remainder filled in from reference TRBV9 and TRBJ2-1): DSGVTQTPKHLITATGQRVTLRCSPRSGDLSVYWYQQSLDQGLQFLIQYYNGEERAKGNILERFSAQQFPDLHSELNLSSLELGDSALYFCASSVDPQSTGTITYNEQFFGPGTRLTVL.

The chain carries TRBV18 and TRBJ1-1, with 10 bases that match TRBD1. CDR1 is KGHSH and CDR2 is LQKENI in the germline V gene. This CDR3 has 14 residues. Trimming at V came to 3 bases and at J to 6 bases, leaving 4 bases not matched to a gene. CDR3 coding DNA: TGTGCCAGCTCACCTATGACAGGGGGCCCTGAAGCTTTCTTT. Translating gives CASSPMTGGPEAFF. Using reference TRBV18 and TRBJ1-1 for the parts outside the CDR3, the full variable domain is NAGVMQNPRHLVRRRGQEARLRCSPMKGHSHVYWYRQLPEEGLKFMVYLQKENIIDESGMPKERFSAEFPKEGPSILRIQQVVRGDSAAYFCASSPMTGGPEAFFGQGTRLTVV.

This rearrangement joins TRBV5-1 to TRBJ2-3; 12 positions agree with TRBD2. V shed 5 bases and J 2 bases; nucleotides not matched to a gene: 6. The germline V gene encodes CDR1 SGHRS and CDR2 YFSETQ. CDR3 length: 16 residues. The CDR3 loop reads CASRQGTSGPTDTQYF. CDR3 in DNA: TGCGCCAGCAGACAAGGGACTAGCGGGCCCACAGATACGCAGTATTTT.

In this sample, this clone turned up once. This sequence joins TRBV6-5 and TRBJ1-2; 10 bases align to TRBD1. V was pared by 2 bases and J by 7 bases, with 1 base of the junction left unmatched. The CDR3 runs to 13 residues. From germline, CDR1 is MNHEY and CDR2 SVGAGI. The CDR3: CASSYGDRGGYTF. CDR3 nucleotides: TGTGCCAGCAGTTACGGGGACAGGGGTGGCTACACCTTC.

The CDR3 here is CASSLVMSYEQYF. In nucleotides, the CDR3 is TGTGCCAGCAGCTTGGTAATGTCCTACGAGCAGTACTTC. The chain couples TRBV5-8 to TRBJ2-7, with D unclear. Looked up from germline, CDR1 is SGHTS and CDR2 is YDEGEE. The CDR3 is 13 residues long. V shed 0 bases and J shed 1 base, with 5 bases lying between them.

The CDR3 sequence is CASSLRGRGHTDTQYF. The DNA of the CDR3 is TGTGCCAGCAGTCTAAGGGGAAGAGGGCACACAGATACGCAGTATTTT. This sequence joins TRBV7-3 and TRBJ2-3, with D perhaps assigned TRBD1 or TRBD2 (5 bases each). The CDR3 is 16 amino acids. CDR1 is SGHTA, CDR2 FQGTGA, per germline. Trimming shortened V by 6 bases and J by 2 bases, and 18 bases separated the two germline ends.

The rearrangement uses TRBV7-2 and TRBJ1-6; D remains ambiguous. The CDR3 has 15 amino acids. Trimming removed 2 bases from V and 3 bases from J, with 8 bases in between. Germline assignment: CDR1 SGHTA and CDR2 FQGNSA. CDR3 nucleotides: TGTGCCAGCAGCTTATCCGGTGGCTATAATTCACCCCTCCACTTT. Protein sequence: CASSLSGGYNSPLHF. The variable domain in full, with the rest retrieved from reference TRBV7-2 and TRBJ1-6, is GAGVSQSPSNKVTEKGKDVELRCDPISGHTALYWYRQSLGQGLEFLIYFQGNSAPDKSGLPSDRFSAERTGGSVSTLTIQRTQQEDSAVYLCASSLSGGYNSPLHFGNGTRLTVT.

The chain employs TRBV10-3 and TRBJ1-6; D gene ambiguous. Trimming shortened V by 11 bases and J by 6 bases, and 14 bases separated the two germline ends. The CDR3 runs 13 residues. The germline V gene has CDR1 ENHRY and CDR2 SYGVKD. CDR3 nucleotide sequence: TGTGCCGCCACCGGGGTTTCTAATTCACCCCTCCACTTT. It specifies CAATGVSNSPLHF.

This sequence joins TRBV5-1 and TRBJ1-2; perhaps TRBD1 as D (5 bases). Germline-derived CDR1 and CDR2 are SGHRS and YFSETQ. The CDR3 spans 13 residues. Deletions cut 0 bases from V and 7 bases from J, with 10 bases between. CDR3 protein: CASSLGRVFGYTF. The CDR3 nucleotides are TGCGCCAGCAGCTTGGGCAGGGTTTTTGGCTACACCTTC.

The chain is built from TRBV18 and TRBJ2-7, with a tentative D call TRBD1 (6 bases). The CDR3 spans 15 residues. V lost 3 bases and J lost 2, with 14 bases in between. Germline V gives CDR1 KGHSH, CDR2 LQKENI. CDR3 in DNA: TGTGCCAGCTCACCGGGCAGGGGCCCCGCCTACGAGCAGTACTTC. It codes for CASSPGRGPAYEQYF.

This clone was detected once. V gene TRBV29-1 combines with J gene TRBJ2-7; D remains ambiguous. The V gene lost 7 bases and the J gene lost 2 bases, with 9 bases spanning the gap. Germline V gives CDR1 SQVTM, CDR2 ANQGSEA. The CDR3 is made up of 11 amino acids. The chain's CDR3 is CSGAFPYEQYF. The CDR3 coding sequence is TGCAGCGGGGCGTTCCCCTACGAGCAGTACTTC.

The V call is TRBV7-8, the J call TRBJ2-7; D is uncertain. Germline CDR1 and CDR2: SGHVS and FQNEAQ. The CDR3 totals 15 residues. The V gene lost 4 bases and the J gene lost 2 bases, with 15 bases spanning the gap. CDR3 sequence: CASSSPPDVAYEQYF. CDR3 DNA: TGTGCCAGCAGCTCCCCACCGGACGTCGCCTACGAGCAGTACTTC.

V gene TRBV9 combines with J gene TRBJ2-6, with TRBD1 identical over 11 bases. This CDR3 spans 17 amino acids. J gave up 2 bases and V 1 base, and 2 bases lay outside the gene matches. Germline-derived CDR1 and CDR2 are SGDLS and YYNGEE. This CDR3 is CASSVKDRGPGANVLTF. Written as DNA, the CDR3 is TGTGCCAGCAGCGTAAAGGACAGGGGGCCTGGGGCCAACGTCCTGACTTTC. Full variable domain (rest looked up from reference TRBV9 and TRBJ2-6): DSGVTQTPKHLITATGQRVTLRCSPRSGDLSVYWYQQSLDQGLQFLIQYYNGEERAKGNILERFSAQQFPDLHSELNLSSLELGDSALYFCASSVKDRGPGANVLTFGAGSRLTVL.

The chain uses TRBV7-2 and TRBJ2-3; a possible D gene is TRBD1 (6 bases). Germline assignment: CDR1 SGHTA and CDR2 FQGNSA. V was trimmed by 9 bases and J by 2 bases, leaving 9 bases between them. This CDR3 is 12 amino acids long. CDR3 DNA: TGTGCCAGTGGGGGCCTCACAGATACGCAGTATTTT. Translation gives CASGGLTDTQYF.

This chain uses TRBV6-1 with TRBJ2-6, with 8 bases aligning to TRBD1. The length of the CDR3 is 18 residues. The V and J ends lost 2 bases and 0 bases, in that order; junction bases with no gene match: 6. CDR1 is MNHNS and CDR2 is SASEGT in the germline V gene. The CDR3 DNA reads TGTGCCAGCAGTGAATATGGACAGGGCAGCTCTGGGGCCAACGTCCTGACTTTC. Its protein product is CASSEYGQGSSGANVLTF.

The V gene is TRBV19, the J gene TRBJ1-2; possible D gene TRBD1, 6 bases. This CDR3 is 15 amino acids long. V was clipped by 3 bases and J by 8 bases, with 19 bases between them. Germline V gives CDR1 LNHDA, CDR2 SQIVND (reference sequence). The CDR3 is CASSMGQGLTLGYTF. The CDR3, as DNA: TGTGCCAGTAGTATGGGTCAGGGGTTAACTCTGGGCTACACCTTC.

This sequence joins TRBV7-9 and TRBJ1-5; a weak D match, TRBD1 (5 bases). V lost 2 bases to trimming and J lost 8 bases, with 10 bases between them. CDR1 SEHNR and CDR2 FQNEAQ come from the germline V gene (reference sequence). There are 13 residues in the CDR3. CDR3 residues: CASSLQGNEPQHF. CDR3 sequence (DNA): TGTGCCAGCAGCTTACAGGGTAATGAGCCCCAGCATTTT. Full variable domain (missing parts from reference TRBV7-9 and TRBJ1-5): DTGVSQNPRHKITKRGQNVTFRCDPISEHNRLYWYRQTLGQGPEFLTYFQNEAQLEKSRLLSDRFSAERPKGSFSTLEIQRTEQGDSAMYLCASSLQGNEPQHFGDGTRLSIL.

The chain recombines TRBV19 with TRBJ1-1; perhaps TRBD1 as D (6 bases). In germline, CDR1 is LNHDA, CDR2 SQIVND (reference sequence). V lost 2 bases, J lost 1 base, and 17 bases lay in between. This CDR3 has 17 amino acids. CDR3 sequence (DNA): TGTGCCAGTAGTATATCGACAAGGGGGTTTAGGAACACTGAAGCTTTCTTT. Its protein product is CASSISTRGFRNTEAFF.